Included here is one T cell receptor (beta chain) sequence, with context. The antigen is not known. The CDR3 has 14 residues. Germline CDR1 and CDR2: MNHNS and SASEGT. The V and J ends lost 10 bases and 0 bases respectively, with 13 bases between them. PCR amplification relied on 60 Vbeta primers (plus 13 Jbeta primers). Data came from immunoSEQ multiplex PCR; TCRdb stores just in-frame clones and leaves some out. Of 60,000 to 90,000 clones listed, 70% to 85% are singletons. The sample comes from a study of cytomegalovirus exposure and HLA in healthy donors. Study outcomes and limitations: Follow-up analysis seemed to connect common viral pathogens with several of the most significant clusters identified. Most TCRs appeared rarely, but some public TCRs recurred in many donors. Later analysis associated a missense DCLRE1C variant with TCR beta V- and J-gene trimming. Clonal expansion was found to be greater in HLA-associated TCR beta chains than in equally common others in a later analysis.

The V gene is TRBV6-1, the J gene TRBJ1-3; D is unresolved. This clonotype was sampled from a man between 70 and 80 years old in good health and CMV-seropositive. Sequenced sample: PBMCs. As DNA, the CDR3 is TGTGCCACAAGCTCCATGATCTCTGGAAACACCATATATTTT. Amino acid sequence: CATSSMISGNTIYF.